The 25 T cell receptor beta chains below come from one sample, sequenced in a study of T cells after yellow fever vaccination. Each CDR3 protein is one row after TCRdb ran MiXCR on the 5' RACE reads. This table has 450,000 to 550,000 distinct CDR3 sequences, about a fifth appearing once. The sequencing used PBMCs, collected roughly 20 days after the first yellow fever vaccination. Receptors were obtained from a man between 18 and 35 years old who received the YFV17D yellow fever vaccine.

This chain's CDR3 is CAWSVIVVDTQYF. Here the CDR3 DNA reads TGTGCCTGGAGTGTGATAGTGGTAGATACGCAGTATTTT. The V gene is TRBV30, the J gene TRBJ2-3; no reliable D call. The germline CDR1 and CDR2 sequences are GTSNPN and SVGIG (reference sequence). V was pared by 0 bases and J by 5 bases, with 9 bases between. This CDR3 spans 13 amino acids. Variable domain in full (rest from reference TRBV30 and TRBJ2-3): SQTIHQWPATLVQPVGSPLSLECTVEGTSNPNLYWYRQAAGRGLQLLFYSVGIGQISSEVPQNLSASRPQDRQFILSSKKLLLSDSGFYLCAWSVIVVDTQYFGPGTRLTVL.

CDR3 residues: CASSQPGQLSGTYEQYF. CDR3 nucleotide sequence: TGTGCCAGCTCCCAACCAGGACAGCTCAGTGGGACCTACGAGCAGTACTTC. V gene TRBV18 combines with J gene TRBJ2-7, with D maybe TRBD1 (6 bases). V shed 6 bases and J shed 2 bases, with 23 bases lying between them. Germline V lookup: CDR1 KGHSH, CDR2 LQKENI. This CDR3 spans 17 amino acids. Together with reference TRBV18 and TRBJ2-7, the CDR3 gives the full variable domain: NAGVMQNPRHLVRRRGQEARLRCSPMKGHSHVYWYRQLPEEGLKFMVYLQKENIIDESGMPKERFSAEFPKEGPSILRIQQVVRGDSAAYFCASSQPGQLSGTYEQYFGPGTRLTVT.

This clonotype was counted between two and nine times. The V call is TRBV7-2, the J call TRBJ2-5, with D tentatively TRBD2 (5 bases). Looked up from germline, CDR1 is SGHTA and CDR2 is FQGNSA. The CDR3 is 14 residues long. V lost 1 base to trimming and J lost 5 bases, with 11 bases between them. CDR3 in amino acids: CASSLGVRGETQYF. The CDR3 DNA reads as TGTGCCAGCAGCTTAGGGGTCCGCGGGGAGACCCAGTACTTC.

The chain employs TRBV4-3 and TRBJ1-6, with 10 bases aligning to TRBD1. This CDR3 comprises 15 residues. J was trimmed by 10 bases and V by 0 bases; bases with no gene match: 3. The germline V gene has CDR1 LGHNA and CDR2 YSLEER. The CDR3 sequence is CASSQEGTGVSPLHF. The DNA for the CDR3 is TGCGCCAGCAGCCAAGAAGGGACAGGGGTGTCACCCCTCCACTTT.

This clonotype was seen more than once but under ten times. This chain uses TRBV20-1 with TRBJ1-1; weak D call: TRBD1 (5 bases). The CDR3 is 13 amino acids. The V end lost 7 bases, the J end lost 0 bases, and 12 bases lay between the germline ends. Germline V gene sequence: CDR1 DFQATT, CDR2 SNEGSKA (reference sequence). The CDR3 is CSVMTVMNTEAFF. The CDR3 DNA is TGCAGTGTTATGACAGTTATGAACACTGAAGCTTTCTTT.

The J gene is TRBJ2-3, the V gene TRBV20-1, with a weak D call TRBD1 (5 bases). The length of the CDR3 is 13 residues. Germline V gene sequence: CDR1 DFQATT, CDR2 SNEGSKA (reference sequence). The germline V and J ends were trimmed by 3 bases and 4 bases, with 11 bases remaining between them. The CDR3 DNA reads TGCAGTGCTAGCCCTCAGGGTCCAGATACGCAGTATTTT. Translated: CSASPQGPDTQYF.

This clonotype occurred a few times. The chain joins TRBV28 to TRBJ1-6, with TRBD1 identical over 7 bases. The length of the CDR3 is 14 residues. The V and J ends lost 6 bases and 12 bases, in that order; junction bases with no gene match: 11. Germline-derived CDR1 and CDR2 are MDHEN and SYDVKM. The CDR3 protein is CASSTHRDSRPLHF. The DNA of the CDR3 is TGTGCCAGCAGCACCCATAGGGACAGTAGACCCCTCCACTTT.

This clonotype was counted between two and nine times. This chain connects TRBV7-3 to TRBJ2-1, with 12 bases lining up with TRBD2. Germline assignment: CDR1 SGHTA and CDR2 FQGTGA. This CDR3 has 18 amino acids. The V and J ends lost 5 bases and 4 bases, in that order; junction bases with no gene match: 12. As DNA, the CDR3 is TGTGCCAGCAGCGCACTAGCGGGGGGTGATTTAGGGTACAATGAGCAGTTCTTC. This codes for CASSALAGGDLGYNEQFF.

V is TRBV27 and J is TRBJ2-7; no definite D call. CDR3 length equals 13 residues. Germline V lookup: CDR1 MNHEY, CDR2 SMNVEV (reference sequence). V was trimmed by 4 bases and J by 7 bases, leaving 14 bases between them. The CDR3 loop is CASSSITGEEQYV. In DNA form, the CDR3 reads TGTGCCAGCAGTTCCATCACCGGAGAAGAGCAGTACGTC.

This clonotype was recorded a few times. This chain links TRBV28 with TRBJ2-3; 8 bases line up with TRBD2. V lost 4 bases to trimming and J lost 4 bases; unmatched junction nucleotides: 10. Germline V lookup: CDR1 MDHEN, CDR2 SYDVKM. The CDR3 runs 16 residues. CDR3 sequence (DNA): TGTGCCAGCAGTTCCCCGGGAGCGGGGGAGGCAGATACGCAGTATTTT. The encoded protein is CASSSPGAGEADTQYF.

The chain has TRBV9 and TRBJ1-1, with D hard to call. In germline, CDR1 is SGDLS, CDR2 YYNGEE. The CDR3 runs 15 residues. V shed 3 bases and J shed 2 bases, with 14 bases lying between them. The CDR3 region is CASSASPVINTEAFF. The CDR3 coding sequence is TGTGCCAGCAGCGCCTCGCCCGTAATAAACACTGAAGCTTTCTTT.

This clonotype has just a few counts. This chain uses TRBV18 with TRBJ2-3, with D perhaps TRBD2 (6 bases). CDR1 is KGHSH and CDR2 is LQKENI in the germline V gene. This CDR3 is built from 13 residues. The V end was cut by 7 bases, the J end by 4 bases, with 12 bases between. The CDR3 bases are TGTGCCAGCTGCCCCGGGGAGGCAGATACGCAGTATTTT. Its translation is CASCPGEADTQYF.

This clonotype occurred a few times. This chain uses TRBV15 with TRBJ1-3; D is unclear. This CDR3 is 15 amino acids long. The V end was cut by 3 bases, the J end by 4 bases, with 13 bases between. From germline, CDR1 is LNHNV and CDR2 YYDKDF (reference sequence). The CDR3 nucleotides are TGTGCCACCAGCAGTCCAGTAGGCAGGGGAAACACCATATATTTT. Residues: CATSSPVGRGNTIYF.

This clonotype has only a few counts. The genes are TRBV20-1 and TRBJ2-7, with TRBD1 identical over 7 bases. The germline CDR1 and CDR2 sequences are DFQATT and SNEGSKA (reference sequence). V gave up 1 base and J gave up 0 bases; unmatched junction bases: 6. CDR3 size: 15 residues. The CDR3 sequence is CSARGAGTASYEQYF. CDR3 sequence (DNA): TGCAGTGCTAGAGGAGCCGGGACAGCCTCCTACGAGCAGTACTTC.

This clonotype was counted a few times. The rearrangement uses TRBV7-9 and TRBJ1-1, with 10 bases that match TRBD1. Germline V gene data show CDR1 as SEHNR and CDR2 as FQNEAQ (reference sequence). The CDR3 is made up of 15 amino acids. With V trimmed by 3 bases and J by 5 bases, 6 bases remained unmatched. CDR3 nucleotides: TGTGCCAGCAGCTTCAGACAGGGGGCGAGAACTGAAGCTTTCTTT. It is translated as CASSFRQGARTEAFF. The variable domain in full, completed from reference TRBV7-9 and TRBJ1-1, reads DTGVSQNPRHKITKRGQNVTFRCDPISEHNRLYWYRQTLGQGPEFLTYFQNEAQLEKSRLLSDRFSAERPKGSFSTLEIQRTEQGDSAMYLCASSFRQGARTEAFFGQGTRLTVV.

The rearrangement links TRBV6-2 or TRBV6-3 to TRBJ2-3; 12 bases are a match to TRBD2. The CDR3 consists of 18 residues. V lost 6 bases, J lost 3 bases, and 13 bases stayed unmatched. Germline V gives CDR1 MNHEY, CDR2 SVGEGT. The DNA of the CDR3 is TGTGCCAGCAGACTACTAGCGGGGGGCTCCGTTTTTACAGATACGCAGTATTTT. Amino acid sequence: CASRLLAGGSVFTDTQYF.

This chain connects TRBV3-1 to TRBJ2-5; perhaps D is TRBD1 or TRBD2 (6 bases each). The CDR3 consists of 14 residues. CDR1 is LGHDT and CDR2 is YNNKEL in the germline V gene (reference sequence). V gave up 6 bases and J gave up 5 bases, with 16 bases separating them. The CDR3 DNA is TGTGCCAGCAGACAGGGACTGGAATGGGAGACCCAGTACTTC. It is translated as CASRQGLEWETQYF.

The chain links TRBV12-3 or TRBV12-4 to TRBJ2-3; D is uncertain. This CDR3 is 15 amino acids long. Trimming took off 6 bases at V and 5 bases at J, with 18 bases between the two ends. CDR3 protein: CASSSRPRERDTQYF. For the CDR3, the DNA is TGTGCCAGCAGCTCTCGGCCCCGAGAAAGAGATACGCAGTATTTT.

The chain is built from TRBV7-9 and TRBJ2-2; no reliable D call. Germline loops: CDR1 SEHNR, CDR2 FQNEAQ (reference sequence). Trimming removed 6 bases at V and 5 bases at J, with 19 bases between. The CDR3 has 16 amino acids. The CDR3 protein is CASRTGRTSWTGELFF. In DNA form, the CDR3 reads TGTGCCAGCAGGACCGGACGGACCTCATGGACCGGGGAGCTGTTTTTT.

This clonotype showed up just a few times. This chain links TRBV29-1 with TRBJ2-2; the D gene is possibly TRBD1 (6 bases). The CDR3 spans 13 residues. V lost 7 bases to trimming and J lost 4 bases, with 13 bases between them. From germline, CDR1 is SQVTM and CDR2 ANQGSEA. Written as DNA, the CDR3 is TGCAGCGGGGACATTAGCTCCACCGGGGAGCTGTTTTTT. This gives the protein CSGDISSTGELFF.

A few counts support this clonotype. CDR3 bases: TGTGCCAGCAGTCCTAGACTAGCGGGGGGGCCCGGCAATGAGCAGTTCTTC. It codes for CASSPRLAGGPGNEQFF. The genes are TRBV6-1 and TRBJ2-1; TRBD2 matches at 14 bases. Germline CDR1 reads MNHNS; CDR2 reads SASEGT. This CDR3 contains 17 residues. Trimming removed 5 bases from V and 6 bases from J; junction bases left unmatched: 9.

This clonotype has just a few counts. The chain combines TRBV5-5 with TRBJ1-2, with D possibly matching TRBD1 (6 bases). Germline V gene data show CDR1 as SGHKS and CDR2 as YYEKEE (reference sequence). Between the trimmed V and J ends, which lost 4 bases and 5 bases, there was a span of 18 bases. The CDR3 extends over 15 amino acids. The CDR3 DNA reads TGTGCCAGCAGCGTGAACCTTGGACAGAGTTATGGCTACACCTTC. Encoded protein: CASSVNLGQSYGYTF.

This clonotype was counted between two and nine times. The rearrangement joins TRBV20-1 to TRBJ1-3, with D unresolved. CDR1 DFQATT and CDR2 SNEGSKA come from the germline V gene (reference sequence). There are 14 residues in the CDR3. Trimming pared 7 bases from V and 2 bases from J, leaving 15 bases between. DNA for the CDR3: TGCAGTGGGGTCCCAGTCAACGCTGGAAACACCATATATTTT. It codes for CSGVPVNAGNTIYF.

The chain carries TRBV3-1 and TRBJ2-7, with 7 bases matching TRBD1. CDR3 length: 15 amino acids. Germline loops: CDR1 LGHDT, CDR2 YNNKEL (reference sequence). V dropped 5 bases and J dropped 3; count of bases not matched to a gene: 10. The CDR3 here is CASSVPGTDVYEQYF. CDR3 nucleotides: TGTGCCAGCAGCGTGCCCGGGACAGATGTCTACGAGCAGTACTTC.

This clonotype was detected only a few times. The V call is TRBV11-3, the J call TRBJ2-1; 7 bases line up with TRBD2. With 0 bases clipped from V and 5 bases from J, the junction kept 1 base outside the gene matches. CDR3 size: 14 residues. Germline V CDR1 and CDR2: SGHNT, YENEEA. In DNA form, the CDR3 reads TGTGCCAGCAGCTTAGAGGGGGGGAACAATGAGCAGTTCTTC. It is translated as CASSLEGGNNEQFF.